This T cell receptor (beta chain) was documented in a study of OX40 agonist ivuxolimab in advanced cancers. Overall study context: More than 35% of patients had received prior checkpoint inhibitor therapy.

As to this clone: Its matching antigen is unknown.

Sequencing was performed with immunoSEQ multiplex PCR; in TCRdb, only in-frame clones are kept and a portion is missing. This repertoire shows 100,000 or so clones, more than 75% found once; its top ten account for 0.7% to 0.95%. Findings of the study overall: The antigen specificity of the peripheral T cells (those that were expanded) was not determined. Among the lowest peripheral clonal expansion occurred in 0.1-3.0 mg/kg partial responders.

With V trimmed by 0 bases and J by 5 bases, 10 bases remained unmatched. This CDR3 region has 17 residues. Germline V gives CDR1 MGHDK, CDR2 SYGVNS. The TCR was taken from an adult with an advanced solid tumor such as melanoma, head and neck, liver or kidney cancer. The chain carries TRBV25-1 and TRBJ2-5; 9 bases are shared with TRBD1. The specimen comprised CD4+ or CD8+ T cells sorted from blood, sampled in a trial of the OX40 agonist ivuxolimab. The CDR3 region has the DNA TGTGCCAGCAGTGAATATCGCTTCGGACAGGGGATGGAGACCCAGTACTTC. This encodes CASSEYRFGQGMETQYF.